This T cell receptor (beta chain) appears in the sequencing data of a study of cytomegalovirus exposure and HLA in healthy donors. General study findings and limits: In an earlier analysis, in under 700 donors, most V segments appeared productive either ~87% or ~30% of the time.

A remark on this clone: Antigen specificity is unknown.

CDR1 GTSNPN and CDR2 SVGIG come from the germline V gene (reference sequence). V lost 8 bases and J lost 7, with 12 bases in between. The CDR3 is made up of 11 amino acids. It was with 60 Vbeta and 13 Jbeta primers that the PCR ran. Only in-frame clones appear in the TCRdb table, and some are missing; sequencing was by immunoSEQ multiplex PCR. The profile shows 130,000 or so clones, about 80% of them singletons. This sequence joins TRBV30 and TRBJ2-4, with D tentatively TRBD1 (5 bases). This TCR came from a woman aged 40 to 55 in good health and CMV-seronegative. Sequencing was performed on PBMCs. In DNA form, the CDR3 reads TGTGCCCAGGGTTCCCGGAACATTCAGTACTTC. Protein sequence: CAQGSRNIQYF.